This T cell receptor beta chain was sequenced during a study of cytomegalovirus exposure and HLA in healthy donors. Study-wide background: Ancestry clustering placed about four fifths of approximately 420 genotyped donors in the Caucasian-associated cluster. Study-level findings and limits: As was reported, the HLA-A and HLA-B alleles of most subjects were accurately predicted from TCR beta sequences.

V lost 1 base to trimming and J lost 2 bases, with 11 bases between them. The V gene's germline CDR1 is SGHVS and CDR2 FQNEAQ. The CDR3 sequence is 15 residues long. Concerning this clone itself: The target antigen is unknown.

In the PCR, 60 Vbeta and 13 Jbeta primers were used. Assay used: immunoSEQ multiplex PCR; TCRdb lists only in-frame clones, some missing. This sample carries roughly 73,000 clones, with 6% to 8% going to the ten biggest clones. This sequence joins TRBV7-8 and TRBJ2-5, with D possibly TRBD1 on 5 matching bases. The receptor was derived from a female donor in good health and CMV-seropositive. The sequenced material came from PBMCs. The CDR3 protein is CASSLGMTAQETQYF. CDR3 DNA: TGTGCCAGCAGCTTAGGTATGACAGCTCAAGAGACCCAGTACTTC.